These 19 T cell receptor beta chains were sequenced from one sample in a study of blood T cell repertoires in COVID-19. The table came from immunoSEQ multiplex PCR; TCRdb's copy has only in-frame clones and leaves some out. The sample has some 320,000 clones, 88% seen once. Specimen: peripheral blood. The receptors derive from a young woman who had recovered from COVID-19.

CDR3 DNA sequence: TGCGCCAGCAGCTTGGAGGGACAGTGGGGAGGCTACACCTTC. It specifies CASSLEGQWGGYTF. The chain carries TRBV5-1 and TRBJ1-2, with 7 bases aligning to TRBD1. The germline CDR1 and CDR2 sequences are SGHRS and YFSETQ. The CDR3 is made up of 14 amino acids. V gave up 0 bases and J gave up 8 bases; unmatched junction bases: 7.

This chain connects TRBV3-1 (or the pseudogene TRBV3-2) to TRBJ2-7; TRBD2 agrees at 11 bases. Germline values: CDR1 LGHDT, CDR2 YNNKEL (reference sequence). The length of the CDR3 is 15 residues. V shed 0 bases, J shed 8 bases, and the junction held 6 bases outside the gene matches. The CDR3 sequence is CASSQDLLAGAKQYF. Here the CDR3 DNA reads TGTGCCAGCAGCCAAGACCTACTAGCGGGGGCGAAGCAGTACTTC.

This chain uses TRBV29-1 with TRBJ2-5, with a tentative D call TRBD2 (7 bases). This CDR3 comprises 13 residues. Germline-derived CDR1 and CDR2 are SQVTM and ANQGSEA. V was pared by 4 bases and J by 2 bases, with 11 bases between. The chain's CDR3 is CSVVGRGQETQYF. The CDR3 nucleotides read TGCAGCGTTGTGGGGAGGGGGCAAGAGACCCAGTACTTC.

For the CDR3, the DNA is TGTGCCAGCAGCCCCGGTCCCCGAGCTTATGGCTACACCTTC. It is translated as CASSPGPRAYGYTF. The rearrangement uses TRBV5-6 and TRBJ1-2; D gene ambiguous. CDR3 length: 14 amino acids. The V end lost 4 bases, the J end lost 5 bases, and 15 bases lay between the germline ends. Germline CDR1 is SGHDT and CDR2 is YYEEEE.

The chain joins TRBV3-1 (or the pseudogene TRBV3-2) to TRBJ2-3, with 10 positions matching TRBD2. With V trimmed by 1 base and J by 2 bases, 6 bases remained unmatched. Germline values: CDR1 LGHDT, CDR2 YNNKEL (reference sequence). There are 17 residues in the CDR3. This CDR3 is CASSQVGLAEITDTQYF. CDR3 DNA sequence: TGTGCCAGCAGCCAAGTTGGACTAGCGGAGATCACAGATACGCAGTATTTT.

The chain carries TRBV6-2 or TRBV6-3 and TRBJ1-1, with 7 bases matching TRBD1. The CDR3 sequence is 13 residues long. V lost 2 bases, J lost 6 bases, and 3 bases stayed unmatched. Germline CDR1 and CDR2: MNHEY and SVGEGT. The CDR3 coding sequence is TGTGCCAGCAGTTACGGGGGGACAGCTGAAGCTTTCTTT. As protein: CASSYGGTAEAFF.

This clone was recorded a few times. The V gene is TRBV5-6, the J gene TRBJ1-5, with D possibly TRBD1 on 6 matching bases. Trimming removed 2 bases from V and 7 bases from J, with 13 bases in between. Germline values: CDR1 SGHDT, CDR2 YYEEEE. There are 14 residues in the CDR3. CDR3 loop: CASSLGTRGQPQHF. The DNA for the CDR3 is TGTGCCAGCAGCTTAGGGACAAGGGGCCAGCCCCAGCATTTT.

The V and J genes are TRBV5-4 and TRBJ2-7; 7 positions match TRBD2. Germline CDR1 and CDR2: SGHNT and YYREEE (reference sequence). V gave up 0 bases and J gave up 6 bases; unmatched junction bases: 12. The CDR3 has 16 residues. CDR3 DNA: TGTGCCAGCAGCTTGGGGGCAACGGGCGGGGGACCCGAGCAGTACTTC. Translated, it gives CASSLGATGGGPEQYF.

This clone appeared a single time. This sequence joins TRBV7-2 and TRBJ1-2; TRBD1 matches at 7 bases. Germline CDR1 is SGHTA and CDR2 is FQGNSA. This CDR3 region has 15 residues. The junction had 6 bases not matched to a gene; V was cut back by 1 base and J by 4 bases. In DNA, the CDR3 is TGTGCCAGCAGCTTAGGGACAGGTGTCGGCTATGGCTACACCTTC. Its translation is CASSLGTGVGYGYTF.

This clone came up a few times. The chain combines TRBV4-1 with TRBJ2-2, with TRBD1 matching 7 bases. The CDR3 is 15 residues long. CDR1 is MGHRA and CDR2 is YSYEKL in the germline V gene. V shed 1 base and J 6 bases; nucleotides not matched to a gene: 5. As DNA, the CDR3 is TGCGCCAGCAGCCAAGTACAGGGGACGGCCGGGGAGCTGTTTTTT. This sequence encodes CASSQVQGTAGELFF.

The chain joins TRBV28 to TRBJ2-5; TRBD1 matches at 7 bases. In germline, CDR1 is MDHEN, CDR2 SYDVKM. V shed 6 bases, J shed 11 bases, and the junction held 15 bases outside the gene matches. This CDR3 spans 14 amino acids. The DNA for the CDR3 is TGTGCCAGCAGACCGGGACAGCCCGGTAGAGAGCAGTACTTC. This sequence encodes CASRPGQPGREQYF.

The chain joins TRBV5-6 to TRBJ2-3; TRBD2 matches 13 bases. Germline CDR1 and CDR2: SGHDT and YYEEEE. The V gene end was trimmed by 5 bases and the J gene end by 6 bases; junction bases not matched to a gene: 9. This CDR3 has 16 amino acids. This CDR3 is CASRSGLAGAWDTQYF. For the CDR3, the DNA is TGTGCCAGCAGATCCGGACTAGCGGGAGCGTGGGATACGCAGTATTTT.

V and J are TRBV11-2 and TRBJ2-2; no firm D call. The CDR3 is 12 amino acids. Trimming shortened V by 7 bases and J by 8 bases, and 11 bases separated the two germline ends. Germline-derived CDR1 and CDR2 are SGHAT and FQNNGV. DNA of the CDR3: TGTGCCAGCACATCAATTACAGGGGAGCTGTTTTTT. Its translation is CASTSITGELFF. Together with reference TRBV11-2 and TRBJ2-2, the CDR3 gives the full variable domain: EAGVAQSPRYKIIEKRQSVAFWCNPISGHATLYWYQQILGQGPKLLIQFQNNGVVDDSQLPKDRFSAERLKGVDSTLKIQPAKLEDSAVYLCASTSITGELFFGEGSRLTVL.

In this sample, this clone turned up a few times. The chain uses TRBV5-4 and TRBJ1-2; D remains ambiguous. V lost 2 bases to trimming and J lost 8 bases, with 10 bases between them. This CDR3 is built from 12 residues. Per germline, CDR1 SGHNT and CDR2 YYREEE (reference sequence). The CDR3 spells CASSFPHAGYTF. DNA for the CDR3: TGTGCCAGCAGCTTCCCACACGCCGGCTACACCTTC. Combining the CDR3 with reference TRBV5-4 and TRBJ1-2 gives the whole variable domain ETGVTQSPTHLIKTRGQQVTLRCSSQSGHNTVSWYQQALGQGPQFIFQYYREEENGRGNFPPRFSGLQFPNYSSELNVNALELDDSALYLCASSFPHAGYTFGSGTRLTVV.

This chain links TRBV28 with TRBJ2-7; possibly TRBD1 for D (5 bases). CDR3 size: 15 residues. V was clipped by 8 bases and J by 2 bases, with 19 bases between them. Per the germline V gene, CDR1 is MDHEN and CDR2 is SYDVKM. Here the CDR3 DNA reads TGTGCCAGCTGTACAAGTGGCAGGGAAGCCTACGAGCAGTACTTC. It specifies CASCTSGREAYEQYF.

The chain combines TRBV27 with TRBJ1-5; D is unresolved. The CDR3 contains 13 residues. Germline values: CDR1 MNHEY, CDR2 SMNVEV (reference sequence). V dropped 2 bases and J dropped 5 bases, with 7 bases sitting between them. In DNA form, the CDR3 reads TGTGCCAGCAGTTTAGGAGCTTATCAGCCCCAGCATTTT. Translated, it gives CASSLGAYQPQHF.

Here the CDR3 reads CSAWTSGGHYNEQFF. The CDR3 region has the DNA TGCAGCGCCTGGACTAGCGGGGGCCATTACAATGAGCAGTTCTTC. This chain joins TRBV29-1 and TRBJ2-1; 13 nucleotides line up with TRBD2. Germline V gene lookup returns CDR1 SQVTM and CDR2 ANQGSEA. The ends lost 7 bases at V and 4 bases at J; junction bases unmatched: 7. This CDR3 contains 15 residues.

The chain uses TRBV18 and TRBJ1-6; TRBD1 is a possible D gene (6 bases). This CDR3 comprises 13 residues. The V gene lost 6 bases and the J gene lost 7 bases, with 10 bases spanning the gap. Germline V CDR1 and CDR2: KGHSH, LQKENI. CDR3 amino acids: CASSDSLNSPLHF. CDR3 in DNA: TGTGCCAGCTCGGACAGCCTAAATTCACCCCTCCACTTT.

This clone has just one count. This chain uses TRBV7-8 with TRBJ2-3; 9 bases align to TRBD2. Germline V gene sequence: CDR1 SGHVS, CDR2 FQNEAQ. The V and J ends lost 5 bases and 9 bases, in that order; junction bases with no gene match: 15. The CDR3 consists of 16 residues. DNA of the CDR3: TGTGCCAGCAGCCCTAATAGCGGGGGAGCACAGATCACGCAGTATTTT. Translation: CASSPNSGGAQITQYF.